This T cell receptor beta chain comes out of a study of CD8 T cells in ankylosing spondylitis. Study outcomes and limitations: Enrichment of disease-linked clones was reportedly significant in matched ankylosing spondylitis synovial fluid. Ankylosing spondylitis blood appeared to carry a characteristic TCR beta motif of roughly eight highly homologous variants.

This clonotype came up many times. Its antigen is unidentified. TCRdb re-called the 5' RACE reads through MiXCR, storing one row per CDR3 protein. This table has under 200,000 distinct CDR3 sequences, under 15% appearing once. Germline V gene lookup returns CDR1 MNHEY and CDR2 SMNVEV (reference sequence). CDR3 length: 15 residues. V lost 1 base to trimming and J lost 7 bases; unmatched junction nucleotides: 8. The J gene is TRBJ2-7, the V gene TRBV27, with TRBD1 identical over 9 bases. Specimen: blood, either unsorted or a sorted T cell fraction (not recorded which). This sequence originates from a female donor with ankylosing spondylitis or in good health (not recorded which). The CDR3 sequence: CASSLFSQGAREQYF. Here the CDR3 DNA reads TGTGCCAGCAGTTTATTCTCACAGGGGGCTAGGGAGCAGTACTTC.